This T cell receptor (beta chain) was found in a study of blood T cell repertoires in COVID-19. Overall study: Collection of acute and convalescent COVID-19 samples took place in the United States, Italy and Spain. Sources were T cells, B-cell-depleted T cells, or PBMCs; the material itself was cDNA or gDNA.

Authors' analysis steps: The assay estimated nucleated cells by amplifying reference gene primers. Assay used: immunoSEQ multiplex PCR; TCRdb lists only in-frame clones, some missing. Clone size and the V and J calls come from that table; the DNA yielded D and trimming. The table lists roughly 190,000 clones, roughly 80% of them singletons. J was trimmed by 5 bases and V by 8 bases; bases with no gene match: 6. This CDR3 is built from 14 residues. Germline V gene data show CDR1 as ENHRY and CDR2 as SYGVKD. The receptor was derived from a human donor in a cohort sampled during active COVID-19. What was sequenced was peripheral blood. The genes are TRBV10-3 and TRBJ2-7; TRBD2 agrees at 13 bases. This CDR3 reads CAIAGTSGNNEQYF. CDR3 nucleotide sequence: TGTGCCATCGCGGGGACTAGCGGGAACAACGAGCAGTACTTC.